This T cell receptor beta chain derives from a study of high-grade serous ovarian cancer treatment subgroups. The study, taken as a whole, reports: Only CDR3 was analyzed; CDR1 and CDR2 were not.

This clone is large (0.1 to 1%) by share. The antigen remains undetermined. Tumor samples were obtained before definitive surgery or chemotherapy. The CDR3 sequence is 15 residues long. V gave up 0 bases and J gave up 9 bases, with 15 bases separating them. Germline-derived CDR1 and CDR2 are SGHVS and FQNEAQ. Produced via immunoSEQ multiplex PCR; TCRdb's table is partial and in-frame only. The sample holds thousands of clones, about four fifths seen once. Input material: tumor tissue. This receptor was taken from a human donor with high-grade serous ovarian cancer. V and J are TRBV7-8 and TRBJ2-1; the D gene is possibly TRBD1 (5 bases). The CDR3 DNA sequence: TGTGCCAGCAGCTTAGCGGGGCTAAGCCAGAGTGAGCAGTTCTTC. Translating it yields CASSLAGLSQSEQFF.